This T cell receptor (beta chain) was sequenced for a study of OX40 agonist ivuxolimab in advanced cancers. In the study overall: People who had prior anti-PD-1, anti-PD-L1 or anti-CTLA-4 therapy could take part, and approximately 43% had some.

The data were produced by immunoSEQ multiplex PCR, yet TCRdb's version contains in-frame clones alone and is incomplete. The table records 42,000 or so clones, 65% to 85% of them present only once. Trimming pared 5 bases from V and 6 bases from J, leaving 14 bases between. This CDR3 has 14 residues. Germline V CDR1 and CDR2: MDHEN, SYDVKM. Sequenced here: CD4+ or CD8+ T cells sorted from blood, sampled in a trial of the OX40 agonist ivuxolimab. The V and J genes are TRBV28 and TRBJ1-5; perhaps TRBD1 as D (5 bases). The TCR sequence derives from an adult with an advanced solid tumor such as melanoma, head and neck, liver or kidney cancer. The CDR3 spells CASSPDSGFQPQHF. The CDR3 DNA reads TGTGCCAGCAGTCCCGACAGCGGCTTTCAGCCCCAGCATTTT.